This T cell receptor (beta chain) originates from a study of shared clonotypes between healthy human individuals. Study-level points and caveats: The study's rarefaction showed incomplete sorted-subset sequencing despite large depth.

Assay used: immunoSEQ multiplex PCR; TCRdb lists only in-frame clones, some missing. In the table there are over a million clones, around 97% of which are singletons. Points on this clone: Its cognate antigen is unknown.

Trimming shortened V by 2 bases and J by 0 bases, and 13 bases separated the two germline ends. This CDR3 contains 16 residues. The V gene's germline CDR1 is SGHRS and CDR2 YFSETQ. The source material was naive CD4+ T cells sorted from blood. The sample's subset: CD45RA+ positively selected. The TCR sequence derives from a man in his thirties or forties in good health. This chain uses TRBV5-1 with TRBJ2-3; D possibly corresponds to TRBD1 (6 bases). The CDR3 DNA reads TGCGCCAGCAGCTTAAGCCGGGACAAAAGCACAGATACGCAGTATTTT. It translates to CASSLSRDKSTDTQYF.